The rows below give T cell receptor beta chains drawn from one sample of a study of shared clonotypes between healthy human individuals. The protocol was immunoSEQ multiplex PCR, while the TCRdb copy is restricted to in-frame clones and leaves out a portion. This table holds roughly 640,000 clones, about 97% found once. Sequencing was done on a sample of naive CD4+ T cells sorted from blood. These receptors came from a woman aged 25 to 39 in good health. Both conserved end residues are part of each CDR3. The D gene is left open where the match is weak. Size values are once, few and many counts, or a class for expanded clones, and some rows have none.

d_call	v_call	j_call	clone_size	cdr3_aa	cdr3_nt
-	TRBV6-5	TRBJ1-1	-	CASSYSQGRDTEAFF	TGTGCCAGCAGTTACTCCCAGGGAAGGGACACTGAAGCTTTCTTT
-	TRBV4-2	TRBJ1-5	-	CASSQGEGNSNQPQHF	TGTGCCAGCAGCCAAGGTGAAGGGAATAGCAATCAGCCCCAGCATTTT
-	TRBV5-1	TRBJ1-3	-	CASSLEGAVSGNTIYF	TGCGCCAGCAGCTTGGAAGGTGCCGTCTCTGGAAACACCATATATTTT
TRBD2	TRBV28	TRBJ2-7	-	CASRTPASGSHEQYF	TGTGCCAGCAGAACCCCGGCGAGCGGGAGTCACGAGCAGTACTTC
-	TRBV7-3	TRBJ2-2	-	CASSLVGEVAGELFF	TGTGCCAGCAGCTTAGTCGGCGAGGTCGCCGGGGAGCTGTTTTTT
-	TRBV7-3	TRBJ1-3	-	CASSLDSHSGNTIYF	TGTGCCAGCAGCTTAGACAGTCACTCTGGAAACACCATATATTTT
-	TRBV5-1	TRBJ2-3	-	CASRQWVQGTPVFATDTQYF	TGCGCCAGCAGACAATGGGTGCAGGGGACACCCGTCTTCGCCACAGATACGCAGTATTTT
TRBD1	TRBV4-1	TRBJ1-4	-	CASSLKGTGKSTNEKLFF	TGCGCCAGCAGCTTAAAGGGGACAGGGAAATCAACTAATGAAAAACTGTTTTTT
TRBD2	TRBV4-1	TRBJ2-7	once	CASSHLGTSPYYEQYF	TGCGCCAGCAGCCATCTCGGGACTAGCCCCTACTACGAGCAGTACTTC
-	TRBV9	TRBJ1-3	-	CASSVATGTSGNTIYF	TGTGCCAGCAGCGTAGCTACGGGGACCTCTGGAAACACCATATATTTT
-	TRBV10-3	TRBJ2-3	-	CAISVGSRPTDTQYF	TGTGCCATCAGTGTAGGGAGCAGACCCACAGATACGCAGTATTTT
-	TRBV28	TRBJ1-5	-	CASSPLTANQPQHF	TGTGCCAGCAGTCCCCTCACAGCCAATCAGCCCCAGCATTTT
TRBD1	TRBV19	TRBJ2-3	-	CASSIDHRGDTQYF	TGTGCCAGTAGTATAGATCACAGGGGTGATACGCAGTATTTT
-	TRBV19	TRBJ1-1	-	CASTTRGGVDTEAFF	TGTGCCAGTACCACTAGGGGGGGCGTCGACACTGAAGCTTTCTTT
-	TRBV2	TRBJ2-7	-	CANRKGLTYEQYF	TGTGCCAACCGGAAGGGGCTAACCTACGAGCAGTACTTC
TRBD1	TRBV2	TRBJ1-5	-	CASRDRGQSNQPQHF	TGTGCCAGCAGGGACAGGGGCCAGAGCAATCAGCCCCAGCATTTT